The following is a T cell receptor beta chain sequence with its context. Its target is not known. The data were taken from a study of monozygotic twins with inflammatory bowel disease. Regarding the study as a whole: Among IBD patients, TCRbeta diversity (inverse Simpson) was lower than in healthy co-twins. Fewer shared clonotypes with others were found in IBD patients than in healthy twins, especially with disease activity. It was not supported that a single strong signal or clonotype was associated with IBD. The analysis failed to separate different T cell subtypes.

This CDR3 is built from 13 residues. The germline V gene encodes CDR1 SEHNR and CDR2 FQNEAQ (reference sequence). TCRdb re-analyzed the 5' RACE reads; it lists each CDR3 protein once, without DNA. The sample totals a few hundred thousand distinct CDR3 sequences. The sequence came from a human donor with ulcerative colitis or Crohn's disease, or a healthy co-twin of an affected twin (not recorded which). Input material: blood. V usage is TRBV7-9 and J usage is TRBJ2-2. The CDR3 spells CASSHRDTGELFF.